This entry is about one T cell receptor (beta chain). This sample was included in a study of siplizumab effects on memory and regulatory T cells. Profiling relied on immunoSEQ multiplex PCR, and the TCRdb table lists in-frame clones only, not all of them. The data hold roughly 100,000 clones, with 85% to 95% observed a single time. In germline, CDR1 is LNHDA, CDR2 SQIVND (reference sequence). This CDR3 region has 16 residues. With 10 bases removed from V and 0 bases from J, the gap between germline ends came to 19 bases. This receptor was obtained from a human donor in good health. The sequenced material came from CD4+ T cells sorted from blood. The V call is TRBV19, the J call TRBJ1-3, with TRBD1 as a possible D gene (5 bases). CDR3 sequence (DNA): TGTGCCACTGCGATGAGGGGTACGATCTCTGGAAACACCATATATTTT. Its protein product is CATAMRGTISGNTIYF.